This T cell receptor (beta chain) was obtained from a study of blood T cell repertoires in COVID-19. Study overall: Whether acute or convalescent, the COVID-19 samples came from the United States, Italy and Spain. PBMCs, B-cell-depleted T cells, or T cells provided the cDNA or gDNA that made up the material.

Germline CDR1 reads SGHRS; CDR2 reads YFSETQ. The V and J ends lost 0 bases and 0 bases, in that order; junction bases with no gene match: 2. CDR3 length: 16 residues. Two consecutive negative NP/OP PCR tests, clearance, or resolved symptoms defined Cohort 3 recovery. TCRdb keeps only in-frame clones here, not all; method: immunoSEQ multiplex PCR. The data show under 200,000 clones, roughly 80% seen once. J is TRBJ2-1 and V is TRBV5-1; TRBD2 matches at 8 bases. This sequence was found in a woman in her sixties who had recovered from COVID-19. Material for sequencing was PBMCs or T cells enriched from blood (not recorded which). CDR3 in DNA: TGCGCCAGCAGCTTGGGGGGACTAGTCTCCTACAATGAGCAGTTCTTC. Translated: CASSLGGLVSYNEQFF.